This note documents a single T cell receptor beta chain sequence. This sample is drawn from a study of blood T cell repertoires in COVID-19. Here immunoSEQ multiplex PCR was the method, and the copy in TCRdb shows in-frame clones only, minus some. The sample contains over 100,000 clones, 80% to 90% of which appear only once. V gave up 0 bases and J gave up 7 bases, with 17 bases separating them. The CDR3 sequence is 16 residues long. Germline CDR1 and CDR2: SGHRS and YFSETQ. The sample taken for sequencing was peripheral blood. The rearrangement joins TRBV5-1 to TRBJ2-1, with D possibly being TRBD1 (6 bases). The receptor was derived from a man in his 60s with COVID-19, enrolled during active disease. DNA for the CDR3: TGCGCCAGCAGCTTGGCACGGGACACCTTTGGAAATGAGCAGTTCTTC. Translated: CASSLARDTFGNEQFF.